These 8 T cell receptor beta chains were sequenced from one sample in a study of blood T cell repertoires in COVID-19. Clones were read by immunoSEQ multiplex PCR, and TCRdb kept only the in-frame ones, dropping some. This sample has under 80,000 clones, with 70% to 90% found just once. Sequenced material: peripheral blood. The receptors come from a woman older than 75 with active COVID-19.

V usage is TRBV28 and J usage is TRBJ1-1; D is ambiguous. V lost 6 bases and J 5 bases, leaving 16 bases between the germline ends. Germline V CDR1 and CDR2: MDHEN, SYDVKM. The CDR3 extends over 14 amino acids. The CDR3 DNA is TGTGCCAGCAGCAACACCCCCCTGGTGACTGAAGCTTTCTTT. It encodes CASSNTPLVTEAFF.

The chain is built from TRBV2 and TRBJ2-5, with 10 positions matching TRBD2. From germline, CDR1 is SNHLY and CDR2 FYNNEI. This CDR3 comprises 17 residues. J lost 5 bases, V lost 0 bases, and 9 bases had no gene match. The CDR3 sequence is CASSEALAGVNVETQYF. CDR3 coding DNA: TGTGCCAGCAGTGAAGCGCTAGCGGGAGTTAATGTCGAGACCCAGTACTTC.

The chain is built from TRBV7-8 and TRBJ2-2, with 7 bases identical to TRBD1. V lost 5 bases, J lost 5 bases, and 5 bases stayed unmatched. CDR3 length: 14 residues. In germline, CDR1 is SGHVS, CDR2 FQNEAQ. CDR3 nucleotides: TGTGCCAGCAGCCCGACAGGGCGGACCGGGGAGCTGTTTTTT. Protein: CASSPTGRTGELFF. Using reference TRBV7-8 and TRBJ2-2 for the parts outside the CDR3, the full variable domain is GAGVSQSPRYKVAKRGQDVALRCDPISGHVSLFWYQQALGQGPEFLTYFQNEAQLDKSGLPSDRFFAERPEGSVSTLKIQRTQQEDSAVYLCASSPTGRTGELFFGEGSRLTVL.

J is TRBJ2-7 and V is TRBV27; 11 nucleotides match TRBD2. CDR3 size: 17 residues. The germline gives CDR1 MNHEY, CDR2 SMNVEV (reference sequence). J gave up 2 bases and V 5 bases, and 11 bases lay outside the gene matches. CDR3 DNA sequence: TGTGCCAGCAGTCCTACTAGCGGGAGCTGGGCCCCCTACGAGCAGTACTTC. It specifies CASSPTSGSWAPYEQYF.

The chain couples TRBV10-3 to TRBJ1-3; 8 nucleotides match TRBD1. The germline gives CDR1 ENHRY, CDR2 SYGVKD. The trim removed 7 bases at V and 3 bases at J, leaving 5 bases unmatched. The CDR3 consists of 14 residues. The CDR3 protein is CAITSTGVGNTIYF. The CDR3 region has the DNA TGTGCCATCACCTCGACAGGGGTTGGAAACACCATATATTTT.

This chain joins TRBV5-4 and TRBJ2-1, with 9 bases aligning to TRBD1. The junction had 6 bases not matched to a gene; V was cut back by 4 bases and J by 4 bases. CDR3 length: 15 residues. The germline V gene encodes CDR1 SGHNT and CDR2 YYREEE (reference sequence). Here the CDR3 DNA reads TGTGCCAGCAGCCTCCGGGACAGGGTGTACAATGAGCAGTTCTTC. It encodes CASSLRDRVYNEQFF.

The chain has TRBV19 and TRBJ2-5; TRBD1 is a possible D gene (6 bases). The germline V gene has CDR1 LNHDA and CDR2 SQIVND (reference sequence). The germline V and J ends were trimmed by 9 bases and 5 bases, with 16 bases remaining between them. This CDR3 contains 13 residues. The CDR3 DNA reads TGTGCCAGCAGGAACAGGGTCCGGGAGACCCAGTACTTC. The encoded protein is CASRNRVRETQYF.

This sequence joins TRBV4-3 and TRBJ2-7, with D unclear. Trimming pared 4 bases from V and 3 bases from J, leaving 16 bases between. The CDR3 has 15 amino acids. Germline V gene lookup returns CDR1 LGHNA and CDR2 YSLEER. As DNA, the CDR3 is TGCGCCAGCAGCCCGAATCAAGTCGCGGTCTACGAGCAGTACTTC. It encodes CASSPNQVAVYEQYF.